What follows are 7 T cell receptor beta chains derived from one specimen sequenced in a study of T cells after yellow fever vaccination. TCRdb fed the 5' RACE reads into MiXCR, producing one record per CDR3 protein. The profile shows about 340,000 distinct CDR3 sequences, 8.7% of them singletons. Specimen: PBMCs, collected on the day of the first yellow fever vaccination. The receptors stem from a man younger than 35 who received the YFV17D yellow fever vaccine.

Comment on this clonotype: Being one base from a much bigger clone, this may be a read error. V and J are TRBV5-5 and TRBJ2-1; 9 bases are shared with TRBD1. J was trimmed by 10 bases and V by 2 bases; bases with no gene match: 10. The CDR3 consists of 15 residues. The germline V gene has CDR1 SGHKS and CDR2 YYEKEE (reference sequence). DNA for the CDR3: TGTGCCAGCAGCTTACGACAGGGGGTGACCAAAGAGCAGTTCTTC. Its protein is CASSLRQGVTKEQFF.

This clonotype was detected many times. This CDR3 is CASTLGTGLDTQYF. CDR3 bases: TGTGCCAGCACCTTGGGGACAGGGTTGGATACGCAGTATTTT. This rearrangement joins TRBV7-2 to TRBJ2-3; 9 nucleotides line up with TRBD1. V was clipped by 7 bases and J by 6 bases; unmatched bases: 8. This CDR3 comprises 14 residues. Germline V gene data show CDR1 as SGHTA and CDR2 as FQGNSA.

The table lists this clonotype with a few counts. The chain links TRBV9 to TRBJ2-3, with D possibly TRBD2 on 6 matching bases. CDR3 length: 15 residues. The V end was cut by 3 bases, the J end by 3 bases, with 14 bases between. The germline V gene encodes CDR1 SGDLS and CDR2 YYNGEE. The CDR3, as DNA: TGTGCCAGCAGCGCGAGGGACTCATTGACAGATACGCAGTATTTT. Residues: CASSARDSLTDTQYF.

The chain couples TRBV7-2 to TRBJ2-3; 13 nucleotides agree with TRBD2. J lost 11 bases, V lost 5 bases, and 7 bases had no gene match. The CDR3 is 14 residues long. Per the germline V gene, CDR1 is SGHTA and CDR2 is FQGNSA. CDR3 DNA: TGTGCCAGCAGCACTAGCGGGGGGGCCGAAGTGCAGTATTTT. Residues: CASSTSGGAEVQYF.

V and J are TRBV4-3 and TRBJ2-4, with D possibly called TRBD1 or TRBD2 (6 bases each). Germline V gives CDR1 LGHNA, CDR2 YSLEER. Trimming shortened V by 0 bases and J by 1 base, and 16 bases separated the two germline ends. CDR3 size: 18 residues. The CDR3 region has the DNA TGCGCCAGCAGCCAAGACGTTCGGGGGACAAGTGCCAAAAACATTCAGTACTTC. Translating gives CASSQDVRGTSAKNIQYF.

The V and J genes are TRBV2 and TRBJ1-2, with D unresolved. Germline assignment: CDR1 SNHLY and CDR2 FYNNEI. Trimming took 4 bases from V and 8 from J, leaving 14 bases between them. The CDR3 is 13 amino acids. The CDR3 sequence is CASSGLLGRGYTF. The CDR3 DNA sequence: TGTGCCAGCAGTGGATTGTTGGGGAGAGGCTACACCTTC.

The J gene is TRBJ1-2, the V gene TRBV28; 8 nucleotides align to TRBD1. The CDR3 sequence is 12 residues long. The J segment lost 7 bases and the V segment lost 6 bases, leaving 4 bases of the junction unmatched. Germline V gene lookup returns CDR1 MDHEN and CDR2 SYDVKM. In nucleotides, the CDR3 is TGTGCCAGCAGCCCGGACAGGGTTGGCTACACCTTC. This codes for CASSPDRVGYTF.